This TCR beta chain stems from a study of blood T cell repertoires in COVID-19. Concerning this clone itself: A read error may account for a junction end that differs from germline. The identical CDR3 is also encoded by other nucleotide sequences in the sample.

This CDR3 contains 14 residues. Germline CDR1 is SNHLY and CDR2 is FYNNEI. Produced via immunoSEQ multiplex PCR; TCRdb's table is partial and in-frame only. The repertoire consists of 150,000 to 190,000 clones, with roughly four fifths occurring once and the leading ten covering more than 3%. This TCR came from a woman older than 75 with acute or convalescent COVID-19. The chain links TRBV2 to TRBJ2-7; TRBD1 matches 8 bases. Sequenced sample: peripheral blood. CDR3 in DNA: TGTGCCACCAGACCGGGACAGGCGTTGGACGAGCAGTATTTC. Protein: CATRPGQALDEQYF.